A selection of T cell receptor beta chains follows, all from one sample in a study of blood T cells in healthy people across ages. TCRdb reprocessed the 5' RACE reads with MiXCR, giving one entry per CDR3 protein. The repertoire includes about 1,500,000 distinct CDR3 sequences, approximately 40% of them detected once, and 7.9% sits in the top ten. Sequenced input: blood. The origin of the receptors is a woman younger than 35 in good health. The CDR3 runs from the conserved cysteine through the conserved F or W. The D gene is left open where the match is weak. Clone size is stated in some rows and not others, as once, few, many or a class when expanded.

TRBJ1-1	TRBV7-2	-	few	TGTGCCAGCAGCCCGAAGAGGGGGGGCGGCACTGAAGCTTTCTTT	CASSPKRGGGTEAFF
TRBJ2-5	TRBV6-5	-	-	TGTGCCAGCAGTTACTCGTTAGGGGTCGAGACCCAGTACTTC	CASSYSLGVETQYF
TRBJ2-3	TRBV27	-	-	TGTGCCAGCGGAGGTCGGAGCACAGATACGCAGTATTTT	CASGGRSTDTQYF
TRBJ2-2	TRBV12-3/TRBV12-4	-	few	TGTGCCAGCAGGCCGGACGTTGTATCCGGGGAGCTGTTTTTT	CASRPDVVSGELFF
TRBJ2-3	TRBV2	TRBD2	once	TGTGCCAGCAGGTTCCCGGGACTAGCGGGAGGGACAGATACGCAGTATTTT	CASRFPGLAGGTDTQYF
TRBJ1-1	TRBV7-9	-	-	TGTGCCAGCAGGGAGACAGGCGGGGCCACTGAAGCTTTCTTT	CASRETGGATEAFF
TRBJ2-1	TRBV27	TRBD1	-	TGTGCCAGCAGTGAAAGAGGGACAGGGGGCTTAGATGAGCAGTTCTTC	CASSERGTGGLDEQFF
TRBJ2-7	TRBV20-1	TRBD1	-	TGCAGTGCTAGGGACAGGGGGCACGAGCAGTACTTC	CSARDRGHEQYF
TRBJ2-3	TRBV7-9	-	many	TGTGCCAGCGGCCCTAGCGACACAGATACGCAGTATTTT	CASGPSDTDTQYF
TRBJ2-7	TRBV20-1	-	once	TGCAGTGCTAGGGGAAATCTTATAGGGACTGGCGGGTACTTCTCCTACGAGCAGTACTTC	CSARGNLIGTGGYFSYEQYF
TRBJ2-7	TRBV6-5	TRBD1	-	TGTGCCAGCAGTCGTCGGGACAGTCCCTCCTACGAGCAGTACTTC	CASSRRDSPSYEQYF
TRBJ2-1	TRBV5-1	TRBD2	few	TGCGCCAGCAGCTTGTCGCGAGCGGGGGACTACAATGAGCAGTTCTTC	CASSLSRAGDYNEQFF
TRBJ1-4	TRBV20-1	TRBD1	-	TGCAGTGCTGAACAGGGGGCAGCTAATGAAAAACTGTTTTTT	CSAEQGAANEKLFF
TRBJ2-7	TRBV21-1	-	few	TGTGCCAGCAGCAAACCGGGGTCCGAGCAGTACTTC	CASSKPGSEQYF
TRBJ2-5	TRBV15	-	few	TGTGCCACCAGCAGAGCCTGGGGAGGCAATGAGCAGTACTTC	CATSRAWGGNEQYF
TRBJ2-7	TRBV2	TRBD1	-	TGTGCCAGCAGTCAGCCCCGGGACAGCTACTACGAGCAGTACTTC	CASSQPRDSYYEQYF
TRBJ2-7	TRBV5-1	-	many	TGCGCCAGCAGCTTGCATAACGAGCAGTACTTC	CASSLHNEQYF
TRBJ2-3	TRBV10-3	-	-	TGTGCCATCAGTGAACATGAGAGGACGCAGTATTTT	CAISEHERTQYF
TRBJ2-6	TRBV20-1	-	-	TGCAGTGCTAGGCCACCCAGCTCTGGGGCCAACGTCCTGACTTTC	CSARPPSSGANVLTF
TRBJ1-4	TRBV5-1	TRBD1	-	TGCGCCAGCAGTTTTGGTACACAGGGGGACGGGCTGTTTTTT	CASSFGTQGDGLFF
TRBJ2-7	TRBV4-1	-	-	TGCGCCAGAAGCCAAGATTGGGAGAGCTCCTACGAGCAGTACTTC	CARSQDWESSYEQYF
TRBJ2-5	TRBV5-6	-	-	TGTGCCAGCAGCCCCGTTGGCCCGGTGAGGGAGACCCAGTACTTC	CASSPVGPVRETQYF
TRBJ2-1	TRBV15	-	-	TGTGCCACCAGCAAAGGTTTTACACTCTACAATGAGCAGTTCTTC	CATSKGFTLYNEQFF
TRBJ1-2	TRBV6-5	-	few	TGTGCCAGCAGGGAACAGGGAAATGGCTACACCTTC	CASREQGNGYTF
TRBJ2-7	TRBV6-5	TRBD2	-	TGTGCCAGCAGTCAGGTAGCGGGAGAGGTACGCGAGCAGTACTTC	CASSQVAGEVREQYF
TRBJ2-5	TRBV7-2	TRBD2	few	TGTGCCAGCAGCTTATCCCCGCTAGCGGGAGAAGAGACCCAGTACTTC	CASSLSPLAGEETQYF
TRBJ2-1	TRBV6-4	TRBD2	-	TGTGCCAGCAGTTATCTAGCGGGAGGCCCCAATGAGCAGTTCTTC	CASSYLAGGPNEQFF
TRBJ2-5	TRBV28	TRBD2	few	TGTGCCAGCAGGCACTCGGGGACTAGCGGGACGATCCAAGAGACCCAGTACTTC	CASRHSGTSGTIQETQYF
TRBJ2-1	TRBV9	TRBD1	few	TGTGCCAGCAGCGTAGCCCCAGGGGGATACAATGAGCAGTTCTTC	CASSVAPGGYNEQFF
TRBJ1-2	TRBV6-5	-	-	TGTGCCAGCAGTTCTGCCCGACTTACTAACTATGGCTACACCTTC	CASSSARLTNYGYTF
TRBJ2-7	TRBV10-3	TRBD2	-	TGTGCCATCAGCACCTCTTCGGGTAGCGGGCCATACAATGAGCAGTACTTC	CAISTSSGSGPYNEQYF
TRBJ2-7	TRBV2	-	-	TGTGCCAGCAGTGACCGGCAGTACGAGCAGTACTTC	CASSDRQYEQYF
TRBJ2-1	TRBV6-2/TRBV6-3	TRBD1	-	TGTGCCAGCAGTTACGACGACAGGGATTTTGGGAATGAGCAGTTCTTC	CASSYDDRDFGNEQFF
TRBJ2-1	TRBV28	TRBD2	-	TGTGCCAGCAGTTTTGGGAGGGCAGGGAATTACGAGCAGTTCTTC	CASSFGRAGNYEQFF
TRBJ2-5	TRBV27	-	-	TGTGCCAGCAGTTTATCGTACACCAATCAAGAGACCCAGTACTTC	CASSLSYTNQETQYF
TRBJ2-3	TRBV7-2	TRBD2	-	TGTGCCAGCAGCCCCCGGACTAGCGGGAGTGGAGATACGCAGTATTTT	CASSPRTSGSGDTQYF
TRBJ2-1	TRBV6-1	-	few	TGTGCCAGCAGTGAAGCATTAGGCTACGAGCAGTTCTTC	CASSEALGYEQFF
TRBJ2-1	TRBV9	TRBD2	few	TGTGCCAGCAGCGCCCGGACTAGCAGCCCCAATGAGCAGTTCTTC	CASSARTSSPNEQFF
TRBJ2-3	TRBV29-1	-	few	TGCAGCGTTCGGGGGACCGCTATCACAGATACGCAGTATTTT	CSVRGTAITDTQYF
TRBJ2-2	TRBV20-1	-	-	TGCAGTGCTAGAGATAAGTGGAGAACGGACACCGGGGAGCTGTTTTTT	CSARDKWRTDTGELFF
TRBJ2-6	TRBV12-3/TRBV12-4	-	-	TGTGCCAGCAGTTTTGCACAGGGCAGCTCTGGGGCCAACGTCCTGACTTTC	CASSFAQGSSGANVLTF
TRBJ2-7	TRBV18	-	-	TGTGCCAGCTCACCCAGGGTGGAGGGGGCTTCCGAGCAGTACTTC	CASSPRVEGASEQYF
TRBJ1-2	TRBV7-3	-	-	TGTGCCAGCAGCTCCCCGACAGGAAACTATGGCTACACCTTC	CASSSPTGNYGYTF
TRBJ1-2	TRBV12-3/TRBV12-4	TRBD1	few	TGTGCCAGCAGTTCCGTGACAGGGGTGGACTATGGCTACACCTTC	CASSSVTGVDYGYTF
TRBJ2-3	TRBV20-1	-	many	TGCAGTGCTAACCCCCTCAGAATTGGTAACACAGATACGCAGTATTTT	CSANPLRIGNTDTQYF
TRBJ2-1	TRBV10-1	-	-	TGCGCCAGCAGATTAGGACCCCTGGACAATGAGCAGTTCTTC	CASRLGPLDNEQFF
TRBJ2-7	TRBV4-1	-	-	TGCGCCAGCAGGTATGATCCGGGGGCAAACGAGCAGTACTTC	CASRYDPGANEQYF
TRBJ1-6	TRBV27	-	-	TGTGCCAGCAGGCCCGGGGCCGCTGGTTCACCCCCCCACTTT	CASRPGAAGSPPHF
TRBJ1-5	TRBV4-2	TRBD1	-	TGTGCCAGCAGCCCCCTTCCAGGGGGGGAGCCCCAGCATTTT	CASSPLPGGEPQHF
TRBJ2-4	TRBV11-3	-	-	TGTGCCAGCAGCTTAGGATCCGCTACCAAAAACATTCAGTACTTC	CASSLGSATKNIQYF
TRBJ2-3	TRBV4-1	TRBD2	-	TGCGCCAGCAGCCAACCTACTAGCGGGAGAGCAGATACGCAGTATTTT	CASSQPTSGRADTQYF
TRBJ2-4	TRBV20-1	-	-	TGCAGTGCCCTTAAACTAGCGGAGGGGGCAAACATTCAGTACTTC	CSALKLAEGANIQYF
TRBJ2-1	TRBV5-1	TRBD2	-	TGCGCCGGCAGCAGGTTAGCGGGGACCGTCAATGAGCAGTTCTTC	CAGSRLAGTVNEQFF
TRBJ1-5	TRBV7-9	-	-	TGTGCCAGCACCGCAGGGGCGGCAGGCAATCAGCCCCAGCATTTT	CASTAGAAGNQPQHF